These 23 T cell receptor beta chains share one sample of origin, sequenced in a study of cytomegalovirus exposure and HLA in healthy donors. The PCR contained 60 Vbeta and 13 Jbeta primers. Profiling relied on immunoSEQ multiplex PCR, and the TCRdb table lists in-frame clones only, not all of them. In all, the sample yields approximately 130,000 clones. Material for sequencing was PBMCs. These receptors all stem from a woman between 55 and 75 years old in good health and CMV-seronegative.

The chain couples TRBV19 to TRBJ2-3; 9 nucleotides match TRBD2. Germline assignment: CDR1 LNHDA and CDR2 SQIVND (reference sequence). V lost 3 bases, J lost 3 bases, and 7 bases stayed unmatched. This CDR3 contains 16 residues. The CDR3 DNA follows: TGTGCCAGTAGTATTCGGGTAGCGGGGGAGACAGATACGCAGTATTTT. It specifies CASSIRVAGETDTQYF. The full variable domain, rest sourced from reference TRBV19 and TRBJ2-3, is DGGITQSPKYLFRKEGQNVTLSCEQNLNHDAMYWYRQDPGQGLRLIYYSQIVNDFQKGDIAEGYSVSREKKESFPLTVTSAQKNPTAFYLCASSIRVAGETDTQYFGPGTRLTVL.

CDR3 DNA sequence: TGTGCCAGCGGCAGGGCCTATGGCTACACCTTC. As protein: CASGRAYGYTF. The V gene is TRBV6-5, the J gene TRBJ1-2, with TRBD1 as a possible D gene (5 bases). Germline CDR1 is MNHEY and CDR2 is SVGAGI. The ends were cut back, 8 bases at V and 4 bases at J, with 8 bases in the middle. The CDR3 runs to 11 residues.

The chain has TRBV6-1 and TRBJ2-7; D not certain. CDR1 is MNHNS and CDR2 is SASEGT in the germline V gene. The CDR3 is made up of 14 amino acids. The V and J ends lost 2 bases and 0 bases respectively, with 8 bases between them. The CDR3 DNA reads TGTGCCAGCAGTGAACTGAGTAGCTCCTACGAGCAGTACTTC. Translated: CASSELSSSYEQYF.

The chain combines TRBV7-9 with TRBJ2-5; TRBD2 might be the D (5 bases). Germline CDR1 and CDR2: SEHNR and FQNEAQ (reference sequence). The germline V and J ends were trimmed by 2 bases and 3 bases, with 16 bases remaining between them. The CDR3 runs to 16 residues. The CDR3 bases are TGTGCCAGCAGCTTATATTTCCGCGGGCAAAAAGAGACCCAGTACTTC. Its translation: CASSLYFRGQKETQYF.

The gene calls are TRBV5-1 and TRBJ2-7; TRBD1 matches at 12 bases. The CDR3 sequence is 13 residues long. Germline values: CDR1 SGHRS, CDR2 YFSETQ. The ends lost 5 bases at V and 5 bases at J; junction bases unmatched: 2. The CDR3 DNA sequence: TGCGCCAGCAGGGGGACAGGGGGCCACGAGCAGTACTTC. Amino acid sequence: CASRGTGGHEQYF.

The chain has TRBV5-4 and TRBJ1-1; 12 bases are shared with TRBD1. Germline-derived CDR1 and CDR2 are SGHNT and YYREEE (reference sequence). V lost 4 bases and J lost 3; bases outside the gene matches: 16. The CDR3 spans 19 residues. The CDR3 DNA is TGTGCCAGCAGCACCGGGACAGGGGGCGCATCGCGGGTTCACACTGAAGCTTTCTTT. This sequence encodes CASSTGTGGASRVHTEAFF.

The chain recombines TRBV12-5 with TRBJ1-1, with 7 bases identical to TRBD1. The length of the CDR3 is 15 residues. Germline assignment: CDR1 LGHNT and CDR2 FRNRAP. The V gene end was trimmed by 0 bases and the J gene end by 7 bases; junction bases not matched to a gene: 8. The CDR3 nucleotides read TGTGCTAGTGGTTTGGTACAGGTCCGGACAGGTGAAGCTTTCTTT. Translation: CASGLVQVRTGEAFF.

The CDR3, as DNA: TGTGCCAGTAGTACGAGGGGACAGGTGGGATATGGCTACACCTTC. Its translation: CASSTRGQVGYGYTF. This chain links TRBV19 with TRBJ1-2; 8 nucleotides match TRBD1. This CDR3 has 15 amino acids. V dropped 4 bases and J dropped 5; count of bases not matched to a gene: 9. CDR1 is LNHDA and CDR2 is SQIVND in the germline V gene (reference sequence).

V gene TRBV15 combines with J gene TRBJ1-1; the match to TRBD1 covers 7 bases. The V gene's germline CDR1 is LNHNV and CDR2 YYDKDF (reference sequence). The V gene end was trimmed by 5 bases and the J gene end by 4 bases; junction bases not matched to a gene: 10. There are 15 residues in the CDR3. The CDR3 DNA sequence: TGTGCCACCAGCGAGGAGGGACAGCCAGCCACTGAAGCTTTCTTT. Its protein is CATSEEGQPATEAFF.

This rearrangement joins TRBV11-2 to TRBJ2-2, with 8 bases identical to TRBD1. This CDR3 is built from 15 residues. J was trimmed by 6 bases and V by 1 base; bases with no gene match: 4. The germline V gene encodes CDR1 SGHAT and CDR2 FQNNGV. The CDR3 DNA follows: TGTGCCAGCAGCTTAGGACAGGGGAGCGCCGGGGAGCTGTTTTTT. Amino acid sequence: CASSLGQGSAGELFF.

The V and J genes are TRBV4-1 and TRBJ1-6; no clear D. Germline V gives CDR1 MGHRA, CDR2 YSYEKL. V lost 2 bases and J lost 14, with 7 bases in between. This CDR3 has 11 amino acids. The CDR3 reads CASSQLRALHF. DNA of the CDR3: TGCGCCAGCAGCCAACTACGGGCCCTCCACTTT.

The rearrangement uses TRBV18 and TRBJ2-4; 8 bases fit TRBD1. The CDR3 has 19 amino acids. Germline V gene lookup returns CDR1 KGHSH and CDR2 LQKENI. J lost 6 bases, V lost 6 bases, and 22 bases had no gene match. As DNA, the CDR3 is TGTGCCAGCTCCCTTCTCAATAACTTACAGGGGGTCGCGGGAAACATTCAGTACTTC. This codes for CASSLLNNLQGVAGNIQYF.

The chain has TRBV5-1 and TRBJ2-6; possibly TRBD1 for D (5 bases). Germline CDR1 SGHRS, CDR2 YFSETQ. Trimming left V 0 bases short and J 2 bases short, with 12 bases between. The CDR3 covers 17 residues. The CDR3 loop is CASSLGSPGTGANVLTF. In nucleotides, the CDR3 is TGCGCCAGCAGCTTGGGAAGTCCAGGGACTGGGGCCAACGTCCTGACTTTC.

The rearrangement joins TRBV18 to TRBJ1-6; D is perhaps TRBD1 (6 bases). Germline V gene lookup returns CDR1 KGHSH and CDR2 LQKENI. The CDR3 covers 17 residues. The V and J ends lost 4 bases and 0 bases respectively, with 13 bases between them. In nucleotides, the CDR3 is TGTGCCAGCTCACGGGACACGTCGAGCTCCTATAATTCACCCCTCCACTTT. Translation: CASSRDTSSSYNSPLHF.

This sequence joins TRBV5-4 and TRBJ2-5, with 7 bases lining up with TRBD1. After removal of 4 bases from V and 3 bases from J, the junction contained 9 bases not matched to a gene. Per the germline V gene, CDR1 is SGHNT and CDR2 is YYREEE (reference sequence). This CDR3 region has 15 residues. The CDR3 region is CASSLQGRSKETQYF. In DNA, the CDR3 is TGTGCCAGCAGCCTACAGGGGCGATCAAAAGAGACCCAGTACTTC.

The genes are TRBV5-4 and TRBJ2-7; possibly TRBD2 for D (5 bases). In germline, CDR1 is SGHNT, CDR2 YYREEE (reference sequence). This CDR3 comprises 13 residues. V gave up 4 bases and J gave up 4 bases, with 12 bases separating them. CDR3 loop: CASSESSGYEQYF. DNA of the CDR3: TGTGCCAGCAGCGAATCTTCGGGGTACGAGCAGTACTTC.

The chain links TRBV5-1 to TRBJ2-3; 12 bases align to TRBD2. The trim removed 4 bases at V and 4 bases at J, leaving 7 bases unmatched. This CDR3 comprises 16 residues. The germline CDR1 and CDR2 sequences are SGHRS and YFSETQ. The CDR3 sequence is CASSGGLAGFADTQYF. Written as DNA, the CDR3 is TGCGCCAGCAGCGGAGGACTAGCGGGATTCGCAGATACGCAGTATTTT.

J is TRBJ1-2 and V is TRBV5-6, with D perhaps matching TRBD1 (6 bases). CDR3 length equals 13 residues. V dropped 4 bases and J dropped 7 bases, with 14 bases sitting between them. From germline, CDR1 is SGHDT and CDR2 YYEEEE. This CDR3 is CASSLGQPLGYTF. In DNA form, the CDR3 reads TGTGCCAGCAGCCTTGGACAGCCGCTTGGCTACACCTTC.

The V gene is TRBV15, the J gene TRBJ2-3; 7 bases line up with TRBD2. The CDR3 is made up of 16 amino acids. The germline gives CDR1 LNHNV, CDR2 YYDKDF (reference sequence). V shed 0 bases and J 6 bases; nucleotides not matched to a gene: 9. The CDR3 bases are TGTGCCACCAGCAGAGAGCGCGGGGGATCGGGGGATACGCAGTATTTT. It translates to CATSRERGGSGDTQYF.

The CDR3 DNA reads TGTGCCAGCAGCTTTGGACAGAGTAACACTGAAGCTTTCTTT. It codes for CASSFGQSNTEAFF. The chain links TRBV5-4 to TRBJ1-1; D perhaps matches TRBD1 (6 bases). The germline V gene has CDR1 SGHNT and CDR2 YYREEE (reference sequence). CDR3 length: 14 amino acids. V was shortened by 2 bases and J by 2 bases, with 10 bases between the two germline ends.

CDR3 coding DNA: TGTGCCAGCAGCTTTCTGGGCGGGGGCTCCTACGAGCAGTACTTC. Protein: CASSFLGGGSYEQYF. The genes are TRBV7-3 and TRBJ2-7; 7 bases fit TRBD2. CDR1 is SGHTA, CDR2 FQGTGA, per germline. The CDR3 extends over 15 amino acids. J lost 0 bases, V lost 3 bases, and 5 bases had no gene match.

The rearrangement uses TRBV6-1 and TRBJ1-3, with TRBD1 as a possible D gene (5 bases). V gave up 6 bases and J gave up 9 bases, with 21 bases separating them. This CDR3 contains 15 residues. In germline, CDR1 is MNHNS, CDR2 SASEGT. The CDR3 region is CASRGRTSIFGTIYF. The DNA of the CDR3 is TGTGCCAGCAGGGGTCGGACAAGTATATTCGGCACCATATATTTT.

The CDR3 bases are TGTGCCAGCAGTGATGACCGCGGTCCCGATAATGAAAAACTGTTTTTT. Translated, it gives CASSDDRGPDNEKLFF. J is TRBJ1-4 and V is TRBV25-1; the D is unclear. Germline-derived CDR1 and CDR2 are MGHDK and SYGVNS. V dropped 3 bases and J dropped 4 bases, with 15 bases sitting between them. The CDR3 is 16 residues long. Supplemented by reference TRBV25-1 and TRBJ1-4, the full variable domain reads EADIYQTPRYLVIGTGKKITLECSQTMGHDKMYWYQQDPGMELHLIHYSYGVNSTEKGDLSSESTVSRIRTEHFPLTLESARPSHTSQYLCASSDDRGPDNEKLFFGSGTQLSVL.